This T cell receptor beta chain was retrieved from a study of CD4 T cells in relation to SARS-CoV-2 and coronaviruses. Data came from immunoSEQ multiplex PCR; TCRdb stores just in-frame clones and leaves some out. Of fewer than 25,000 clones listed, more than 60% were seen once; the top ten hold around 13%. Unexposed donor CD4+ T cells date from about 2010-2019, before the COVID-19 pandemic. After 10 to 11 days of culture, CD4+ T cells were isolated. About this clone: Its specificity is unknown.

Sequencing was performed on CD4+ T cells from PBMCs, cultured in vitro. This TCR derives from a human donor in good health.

This chain's CDR3 is CASSPRLNGYTF. CDR3 in DNA: TGTGCCAGCAGTCCCCGTCTGAATGGCTACACCTTC. The chain combines TRBV6-2 or TRBV6-3 with TRBJ1-2; D is unclear. Germline V gene lookup returns CDR1 MNHEY and CDR2 SVGEGT. With 5 bases removed from V and 6 bases from J, the gap between germline ends came to 10 bases. The CDR3 totals 12 residues.